A selection of T cell receptor beta chains follows, all from one sample in a study of neoadjuvant anti-PD-1 for oral cavity cancer. Produced via immunoSEQ multiplex PCR; TCRdb's table is partial and in-frame only. The data hold about 14,000 clones, with 55% to 65% observed a single time. Sequences were derived from PBMCs, sampled before nivolumab (anti-PD-1) treatment. The receptors derive from a person between 35 and 79 years old with oral cavity squamous cell carcinoma. Both conserved end residues are part of each CDR3. A row's size may be missing; if present it is once, few, many or a size class.

v_gene	j_gene	abundance	CDR3aa
TRBV5-3	TRBJ2-7	-	CARSLSFQNRLYEQYF
TRBV5-1	TRBJ1-1	-	CASSPETAPNTEAFF
TRBV5-1	TRBJ2-7	-	CASSFGDSGPVEQYF
TRBV7-9	TRBJ1-5	few	CASSAGPNQPQHF
TRBV5-1	TRBJ2-7	-	CASSLGQGASYEQYF
TRBV30	TRBJ2-7	-	CAWRSDYRGTGQYF
TRBV27	TRBJ2-7	-	CASSSKTSGPYEQYF
TRBV28	TRBJ1-2	few	CASTLGTRRGYTF
TRBV15	TRBJ2-7	few	CATSRPADGSYEQYF
TRBV7-8	TRBJ2-1	once	CASSLEAGFREQFF
TRBV11-2	TRBJ2-5	-	CASSSGSGTGEESQYF
TRBV5-1	TRBJ2-1	-	CASSRLAGGYEQFF
TRBV6-5	TRBJ1-3	-	CASRQGSAGINTIYF
TRBV11-2	TRBJ2-7	-	CASSLPSWRGNYEQYF
TRBV10-3	TRBJ1-5	-	CAISAGQGNQPQHF
TRBV4-1	TRBJ2-7	-	CASSQGSGSYEQYF
TRBV6-1	TRBJ2-3	-	CASTSGLAGMDTQYF
TRBV4-2	TRBJ2-7	-	CASSQGQVAGTYEQYF
TRBV10-1	TRBJ2-7	-	CASSEWGASGYEQYF
TRBV7-6	TRBJ2-3	once	CASSLIGLAGGTYTQYF
TRBV10-3	TRBJ1-5	-	CAISELMGKGQPQHF
TRBV13	TRBJ2-1	-	CASSSTAGGPSGDEQFF
TRBV6-6	TRBJ2-3	-	CASSGTSGSYADTQYF
TRBV28	TRBJ1-2	-	CASSLGGWLGYGYTF
TRBV27	TRBJ1-1	-	CASSSRDSQSSEAFF